This T cell receptor (beta chain) came from a study of control samples from healthy donors and cancer patients. The CDR3 is 13 residues long. Germline trimming cut 7 bases from V and 5 bases from J; bases unmatched to any gene: 5. Sequencing used immunoSEQ multiplex PCR; TCRdb keeps in-frame clones, though not all of them. Here the sample spans about 180,000 clones, around 90% being singletons. The genes are TRBV12-3 or TRBV12-4 and TRBJ2-5; 9 bases map to TRBD2. The sequenced sample consisted of blood. This receptor was taken from a woman aged 45-65 years in good health. CDR3: CASILSGGETQYF. CDR3 sequence (DNA): TGTGCCAGCATTCTGAGCGGGGGGGAGACCCAGTACTTC.